This paragraph reports one T cell receptor (beta chain). The antigen remains unidentified. Researchers ran the PCR with 60 Vbeta and 13 Jbeta primers. Clones were read by immunoSEQ multiplex PCR, and TCRdb kept only the in-frame ones, dropping some. The sample has about 190,000 clones; roughly four fifths are singletons. The data stem from a study of cytomegalovirus exposure and HLA in healthy donors. After removal of 4 bases from V and 6 bases from J, the junction contained 6 bases not matched to a gene. CDR3 length: 13 residues. The germline CDR1 and CDR2 sequences are MNHEY and SMNVEV (reference sequence). Regarding the study as a whole: DRB1 had the most TCR associations and HLA-C the fewest, a later analysis found, with rates varying by HLA locus. The study designated 150 to 200 TCR beta chains cytomegalovirus-associated. Rarity marked most TCR sequences, yet some public TCRs occurred in many donors.

This chain joins TRBV27 and TRBJ2-7; TRBD2 agrees at 7 bases. The TCR originated in a woman aged 25 to 45 in good health and CMV-seropositive. Input material: PBMCs. The CDR3 nucleotides are TGTGCCAGCAGTTATCCGGGAGGAGGCGAGCAGTACTTC. Translated: CASSYPGGGEQYF.